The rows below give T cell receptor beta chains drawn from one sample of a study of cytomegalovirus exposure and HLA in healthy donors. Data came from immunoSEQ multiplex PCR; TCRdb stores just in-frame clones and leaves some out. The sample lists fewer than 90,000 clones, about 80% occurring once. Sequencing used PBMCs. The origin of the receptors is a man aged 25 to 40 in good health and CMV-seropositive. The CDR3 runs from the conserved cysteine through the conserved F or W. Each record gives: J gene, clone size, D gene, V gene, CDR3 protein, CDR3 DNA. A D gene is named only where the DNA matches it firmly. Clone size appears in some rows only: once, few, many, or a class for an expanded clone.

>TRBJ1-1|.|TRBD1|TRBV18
CASTARGEGATEAFF
TGTGCCAGCACGGCCCGCGGAGAGGGGGCTACTGAAGCTTTCTTT
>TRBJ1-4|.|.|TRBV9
CASSVSPAGTSEKLFF
TGTGCCAGCAGCGTATCACCAGCGGGTACGAGTGAAAAACTGTTTTTT
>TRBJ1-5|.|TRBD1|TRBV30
CAWSGQGAGNQPQHF
TGTGCCTGGAGTGGACAGGGGGCAGGTAATCAGCCCCAGCATTTT
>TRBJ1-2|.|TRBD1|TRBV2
CASSLQGASGYTF
TGTGCCAGCAGCCTACAGGGGGCGTCCGGCTACACCTTC
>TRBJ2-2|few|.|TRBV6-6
CASQPQQGVNTGELFF
TGTGCCAGCCAACCTCAACAGGGAGTGAACACCGGGGAGCTGTTTTTT
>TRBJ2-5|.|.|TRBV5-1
CASSFDWEETQYF
TGCGCCAGCAGCTTTGACTGGGAAGAGACCCAGTACTTC
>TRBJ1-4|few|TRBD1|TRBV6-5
CASTGQGGEKLFF
TGTGCCAGCACCGGACAGGGCGGTGAAAAACTGTTTTTT
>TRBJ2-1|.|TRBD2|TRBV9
CASSTRGLAGGYNEQFF
TGTGCCAGCAGCACTAGGGGACTAGCGGGGGGATACAATGAGCAGTTCTTC
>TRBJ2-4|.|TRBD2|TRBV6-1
CASSKTSGGRNIQYF
TGTGCCAGCAGTAAGACTAGCGGGGGGCGGAACATTCAGTACTTC
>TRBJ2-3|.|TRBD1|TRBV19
CASRTRDSSTDTQYF
TGTGCCAGTAGAACCCGGGACAGTAGCACAGATACGCAGTATTTT
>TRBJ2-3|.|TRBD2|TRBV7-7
CASSSTGASGGTQYF
TGTGCCAGCAGCTCTACCGGGGCTAGCGGGGGTACGCAGTATTTT
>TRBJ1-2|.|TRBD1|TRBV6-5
CASSYGTGKGYGYTF
TGTGCCAGCAGTTACGGGACAGGGAAGGGGTATGGCTACACCTTC
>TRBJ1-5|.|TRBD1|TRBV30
CAWSPTGVNQPQHF
TGTGCCTGGAGTCCAACAGGGGTCAATCAGCCCCAGCATTTT
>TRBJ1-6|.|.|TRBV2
CASSEAHRSLNSPLHF
TGTGCCAGCAGTGAAGCGCACAGATCCCTTAATTCACCCCTCCACTTT
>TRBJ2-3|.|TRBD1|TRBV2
CASRVDRGADTQYF
TGTGCCAGCAGGGTAGACAGGGGGGCAGATACGCAGTATTTT
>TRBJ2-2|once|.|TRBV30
CAWSRVAGELFF
TGTGCCTGGAGCAGGGTAGCCGGGGAGCTGTTTTTT
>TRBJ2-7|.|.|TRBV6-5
CASSRQIMGYEQYF
TGTGCCAGCAGTAGACAAATCATGGGCTACGAGCAGTACTTC
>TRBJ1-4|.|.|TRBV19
CASSPPGSSEKLFF
TGTGCCAGTAGCCCCCCGGGGAGTAGTGAAAAACTGTTTTTT
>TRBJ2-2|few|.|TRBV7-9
CASSQPRHPGELFF
TGTGCCAGCAGCCAACCCCGACACCCCGGGGAGCTGTTTTTT
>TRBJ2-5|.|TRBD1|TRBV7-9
CASSFRGTGGRFQETQYF
TGTGCCAGCAGTTTCCGGGGGACAGGGGGAAGGTTTCAGGAGACCCAGTACTTC